This record looks at one T cell receptor (beta chain) sequence and its context. This specimen belongs to a study of T cell changes during pregnancy in multiple sclerosis. The CDR3 loop spans 19 amino acids. The germline V gene encodes CDR1 PRHDT and CDR2 FYEKMQ (reference sequence). The V and J ends lost 1 base and 2 bases, in that order; junction bases with no gene match: 17. Using immunoSEQ multiplex PCR, the repertoire was profiled, and TCRdb retains in-frame clones only, with some absent. The sample yields tens of thousands of clones, 80% to 95% seen once. Material: CD4+ T cells from peripheral blood mononuclear cells, obtained before pregnancy. The clonotype comes from a female donor with multiple sclerosis, enrolled in a pregnancy study. V usage is TRBV13 and J usage is TRBJ2-7; 7 positions agree with TRBD2. The CDR3 reads CASSLVIGHGLDDTYEQYF. The CDR3 bases are TGTGCCAGCAGCTTAGTGATTGGCCACGGACTAGACGATACCTACGAGCAGTACTTC. Looking up the rest from reference TRBV13 and TRBJ2-7 gives the full variable domain: AAGVIQSPRHLIKEKRETATLKCYPIPRHDTVYWYQQGPGQDPQFLISFYEKMQSDKGSIPDRFSAQQFSDYHSELNMSSLELGDSALYFCASSLVIGHGLDDTYEQYFGPGTRLTVT.